This T cell receptor beta chain was sequenced for a study of Graves' ophthalmopathy and Graves' hyperthyroidism. Study outcomes and limitations: Ophthalmopathy progression predictions by the model showed 72% to 80% specificity and over 60% sensitivity. Blood also harbored most expanded thyroid clonotypes above 0.001 frequency.

This clonotype appeared a few times. Its cognate antigen is unknown. This CDR3 spans 14 amino acids. Per germline, CDR1 SNHLY and CDR2 FYNNEI. The V gene lost 5 bases and the J gene lost 0 bases, with 7 bases spanning the gap. New diagnoses, under 2 months' duration, and ages 18 to 65 characterized the hyperthyroidism patients. Beta-chain TCR CDR3 regions were amplified from RNA transcripts. In the first round, RT-PCR was carried out with HTBI primers, and a multiplex PCR formed the second round. TCRdb redid the calling of the multiplex PCR reads with MiXCR, one entry per CDR3 protein. The sample lists 500,000 to 600,000 distinct CDR3 sequences; about 40% were seen once.

This chain connects TRBV2 to TRBJ2-2; D gene uncertain. The sample comprised peripheral blood or thyroid tissue (not recorded which). The sequence was collected from an adult man with Graves' hyperthyroidism. The DNA of the CDR3 is TGTGCCAGCAGTTTATGGTCGAACACCGGGGAGCTGTTTTTT. This sequence encodes CASSLWSNTGELFF. Variable domain in full (rest from reference TRBV2 and TRBJ2-2): EPEVTQTPSHQVTQMGQEVILRCVPISNHLYFYWYRQILGQKVEFLVSFYNNEISEKSEIFDDQFSVERPDGSNFTLKIRSTKLEDSAMYFCASSLWSNTGELFFGEGSRLTVL.